Listed here are 24 T cell receptor beta chains from one sample, sequenced in a study of T-cell reconstitution after alpha-beta-depleted transplantation in children. Molecular barcoding with unique molecular identifiers was used for the TCRbeta library. TCRdb itself ran the PCR reads through MiXCR, one entry per CDR3 protein. This table has a few hundred thousand distinct CDR3 sequences, roughly 10% appearing once. Sample: PBMCs from the stem cell graft donor, taken from the stem cell graft. These receptors were obtained from a human donor who donated a stem cell graft to a child with acute myeloid leukemia.

This clonotype has more than one count but fewer than ten. The chain has TRBV6-5 and TRBJ1-1, with D uncertain. Trimming left V 4 bases short and J 3 bases short, with 21 bases between. Germline V gene lookup returns CDR1 MNHEY and CDR2 SVGAGI. CDR3 length: 17 amino acids. Here the CDR3 reads CASSFSTLAPPDTEAFF. In DNA form, the CDR3 reads TGTGCCAGCAGTTTTTCTACACTTGCCCCACCAGACACTGAAGCTTTCTTT.

This clonotype was counted between two and nine times. The chain carries TRBV9 and TRBJ1-4; D uncertain. The V end lost 6 bases, the J end lost 3 bases, and 18 bases lay between the germline ends. Germline-derived CDR1 and CDR2 are SGDLS and YYNGEE. This CDR3 is built from 16 residues. DNA of the CDR3: TGTGCCAGCAACCAAGGGCTGGGAGCGGCTAATGAAAAACTGTTTTTT. Translated, it gives CASNQGLGAANEKLFF.

The chain employs TRBV6-1 and TRBJ2-2, with 7 bases aligning to TRBD2. Per germline, CDR1 MNHNS and CDR2 SASEGT. The CDR3 has 17 residues. The J segment lost 3 bases and the V segment lost 6 bases, leaving 13 bases of the junction unmatched. The CDR3 loop is CASSRNGGRVDTGELFF. For the CDR3, the DNA is TGTGCCAGCAGCCGAAATGGGGGGAGGGTCGACACCGGGGAGCTGTTTTTT.

The table lists this clonotype with a few counts. V gene TRBV6-1 combines with J gene TRBJ2-3; weak D call: TRBD1 (5 bases). This CDR3 spans 13 amino acids. Looked up from germline, CDR1 is MNHNS and CDR2 is SASEGT. V gave up 8 bases and J gave up 2 bases, with 11 bases separating them. The DNA of the CDR3 is TGTGCCAGCGTAGGGGCCCTCACAGATACGCAGTATTTT. It specifies CASVGALTDTQYF.

This clonotype was recorded many times. The V and J genes are TRBV7-9 and TRBJ2-2; D may be TRBD1 (6 bases). The CDR3 loop spans 15 amino acids. V was clipped by 0 bases and J by 2 bases, with 7 bases between them. CDR1 SEHNR and CDR2 FQNEAQ come from the germline V gene (reference sequence). In DNA form, the CDR3 reads TGTGCCAGCAGCTTAGCGGGACAAAACACCGGGGAGCTGTTTTTT. It is translated as CASSLAGQNTGELFF.

This clonotype has ten or more counts. The V gene is TRBV12-3 or TRBV12-4, the J gene TRBJ1-2; possibly TRBD1 for D (5 bases). The V and J ends lost 6 bases and 8 bases respectively, with 19 bases between them. The CDR3 loop spans 14 amino acids. This chain's CDR3 is CASSYGTAPRGYTF. The DNA for the CDR3 is TGTGCCAGCAGCTATGGGACTGCCCCTAGAGGCTACACCTTC.

This rearrangement joins TRBV27 to TRBJ2-7, with TRBD2 identical over 8 bases. This CDR3 spans 17 amino acids. The trim removed 6 bases at V and 4 bases at J, leaving 17 bases unmatched. Looked up from germline, CDR1 is MNHEY and CDR2 is SMNVEV (reference sequence). The CDR3: CASSPGGFSGIAYEQYF. The CDR3 DNA reads TGTGCCAGCAGCCCCGGGGGTTTTAGCGGGATCGCATACGAGCAGTACTTC.

This clonotype was detected many times. This rearrangement joins TRBV7-2 to TRBJ2-1, with TRBD1 identical over 8 bases. In germline, CDR1 is SGHTA, CDR2 FQGNSA. The V gene end was trimmed by 6 bases and the J gene end by 4 bases; junction bases not matched to a gene: 8. There are 15 residues in the CDR3. The CDR3, as DNA: TGTGCCAGCAGACCCTTGGACAGGGCTTACAATGAGCAGTTCTTC. It encodes CASRPLDRAYNEQFF. Combining the CDR3 with reference TRBV7-2 and TRBJ2-1 gives the whole variable domain GAGVSQSPSNKVTEKGKDVELRCDPISGHTALYWYRQSLGQGLEFLIYFQGNSAPDKSGLPSDRFSAERTGGSVSTLTIQRTQQEDSAVYLCASRPLDRAYNEQFFGPGTRLTVL.

This clonotype was observed a single time. The CDR3 bases are TGTGCTAGTGGTTTGGCCCGACAGGGTGGGGCCGGGGAGCTGTTTTTT. It specifies CASGLARQGGAGELFF. V gene TRBV12-5 combines with J gene TRBJ2-2; 7 bases line up with TRBD1. The CDR3 has 16 residues. J was trimmed by 6 bases and V by 1 base; bases with no gene match: 8. Per the germline V gene, CDR1 is LGHNT and CDR2 is FRNRAP. The complete variable domain, with remaining parts taken from reference TRBV12-5 and TRBJ2-2, reads DARVTQTPRHKVTEMGQEVTMRCQPILGHNTVFWYRQTMMQGLELLAYFRNRAPLDDSGMPKDRFSAEMPDATLATLKIQPSEPRDSAVYFCASGLARQGGAGELFFGEGSRLTVL.

In nucleotides, the CDR3 is TGCAGCGTGCCCCGGACAGTAGGGTATGGCTACACCTTC. The encoded protein is CSVPRTVGYGYTF. This sequence joins TRBV29-1 and TRBJ1-2; D may be TRBD1 (6 bases). The CDR3 has 13 residues. Between the trimmed V and J ends, which lost 6 bases and 5 bases, there was a span of 16 bases. CDR1 is SQVTM and CDR2 is ANQGSEA in the germline V gene. The variable domain in full, with the rest retrieved from reference TRBV29-1 and TRBJ1-2, is SAVISQKPSRDICQRGTSLTIQCQVDSQVTMMFWYRQQPGQSLTLIATANQGSEATYESGFVIDKFPISRPNLTFSTLTVSNMSPEDSSIYLCSVPRTVGYGYTFGSGTRLTVV.

This clonotype occurred a few times. The V gene is TRBV6-6, the J gene TRBJ2-7; D call uncertain. Trimming shortened V by 6 bases and J by 2 bases, and 5 bases separated the two germline ends. CDR1 MNHNY and CDR2 SVGAGI come from the germline V gene (reference sequence). This CDR3 has 11 residues. CDR3 residues: CASSAPYEQYF. CDR3 DNA sequence: TGTGCCAGCAGCGCACCCTACGAGCAGTACTTC.

This clonotype was recorded at least ten times. The chain uses TRBV14 and TRBJ2-3; D uncertain. The germline V gene has CDR1 SGHDN and CDR2 FVKESK. V lost 3 bases to trimming and J lost 0 bases, with 4 bases between them. This CDR3 is built from 13 residues. In DNA, the CDR3 is TGTGCCAGCAGCCAGCGTAGCACAGATACGCAGTATTTT. Translation gives CASSQRSTDTQYF.

The chain couples TRBV7-9 to TRBJ2-3; D remains unclear. V shed 5 bases and J shed 1 base, with 10 bases lying between them. The CDR3 has 14 residues. Germline V gene data show CDR1 as SEHNR and CDR2 as FQNEAQ (reference sequence). In nucleotides, the CDR3 is TGTGCCAGCAGCCGGCTAACGGGCACAGATACGCAGTATTTT. Translated, it gives CASSRLTGTDTQYF. The entire variable domain, with the rest obtained from reference TRBV7-9 and TRBJ2-3, is as follows: DTGVSQNPRHKITKRGQNVTFRCDPISEHNRLYWYRQTLGQGPEFLTYFQNEAQLEKSRLLSDRFSAERPKGSFSTLEIQRTEQGDSAMYLCASSRLTGTDTQYFGPGTRLTVL.

Concerning this clonotype: At one end, the junction sequence differs from germline, possibly due to a read error. The V call is TRBV12-5, the J call TRBJ2-1, with 7 positions matching TRBD1. The CDR3 runs 16 residues. Germline V CDR1 and CDR2: LGHNT, FRNRAP. The DNA for the CDR3 is TGTGCTAGTGGTTACCAAGACAGGGAAAACTACGATGAGCAGTTCTTC. Translating gives CASGYQDRENYDEQFF.

As concerns this clonotype: An end of the junction differs from the germline gene, which may be a read error. The rearrangement links TRBV5-1 to TRBJ1-1; D is undetermined. The CDR3 spans 14 residues. Per germline, CDR1 SGHRS and CDR2 YFSETQ. CDR3 protein: CTSSWLERAGEAFF. The CDR3, as DNA: TGCACCAGCAGCTGGTTAGAACGGGCGGGTGAAGCTTTCTTT.

The chain recombines TRBV7-2 with TRBJ1-5, with D possibly being TRBD1 (5 bases). Trimming shortened V by 4 bases and J by 0 bases, and 7 bases separated the two germline ends. CDR1 SGHTA and CDR2 FQGNSA come from the germline V gene. CDR3 length equals 14 residues. In DNA form, the CDR3 reads TGTGCCAGCAGCTCCGACAGTAGCAATCAGCCCCAGCATTTT. Its protein is CASSSDSSNQPQHF.

This clonotype has just a few counts. CDR3 region: CSAADLGNTIYF. The CDR3 DNA is TGCAGCGCTGCGGATTTAGGAAACACCATATATTTT. The chain is built from TRBV29-1 and TRBJ1-3; D is unresolved. The V end was cut by 7 bases, the J end by 4 bases, with 11 bases between. Germline V gives CDR1 SQVTM, CDR2 ANQGSEA. The CDR3 consists of 12 residues.

The gene calls are TRBV12-3 or TRBV12-4 and TRBJ2-3; no reliable D call. V was pared by 3 bases and J by 4 bases, with 11 bases between. The CDR3 is 14 amino acids. CDR3 sequence reads: CASSFPQPPDTQYF. CDR3 nucleotide sequence: TGTGCCAGCAGTTTCCCCCAGCCCCCAGATACGCAGTATTTT.

The V gene is TRBV28, the J gene TRBJ1-2; weak D call: TRBD1 (5 bases). There are 14 residues in the CDR3. Germline loops: CDR1 MDHEN, CDR2 SYDVKM. V was clipped by 7 bases and J by 3 bases, with 15 bases between them. CDR3 nucleotide sequence: TGTGCCAGCACCTGGGGCAGGGACGACTATGGCTACACCTTC. Translation gives CASTWGRDDYGYTF.

The chain uses TRBV12-3 or TRBV12-4 and TRBJ2-5; 12 nucleotides agree with TRBD2. V lost 5 bases, J lost 5 bases, and 9 bases stayed unmatched. The CDR3 has 16 residues. The CDR3 here is CASSPTRLAGAETQYF. The CDR3, as DNA: TGTGCCAGCAGTCCGACACGACTAGCGGGGGCGGAGACCCAGTACTTC.

The rearrangement links TRBV12-3 or TRBV12-4 to TRBJ1-5; TRBD1 is a possible D gene (5 bases). The CDR3 is made up of 14 amino acids. V gave up 5 bases and J gave up 5 bases, with 13 bases separating them. The CDR3 DNA follows: TGTGCCAGCAGTCCCTTCAGGGAGGATCAGCCCCAGCATTTT. This translates into CASSPFREDQPQHF.

This clonotype was observed a few times. This chain links TRBV5-1 with TRBJ2-1; TRBD2 matches 14 bases. Germline assignment: CDR1 SGHRS and CDR2 YFSETQ. V shed 4 bases and J 12 bases; nucleotides not matched to a gene: 12. The CDR3 has 16 amino acids. CDR3 DNA: TGCGCCAGCAGCCCGGCCGGGACTAGCGGGAGCACCCCGCAGTTCTTC. As protein: CASSPAGTSGSTPQFF.

This clonotype showed up just a few times. The V call is TRBV5-4, the J call TRBJ2-1, with 9 bases identical to TRBD1. The CDR3 is 20 amino acids. Germline trimming cut 3 bases from V and 4 bases from J; bases unmatched to any gene: 20. Germline V gene lookup returns CDR1 SGHNT and CDR2 YYREEE (reference sequence). The CDR3 DNA follows: TGTGCCAGCAGCTGGGTACCGGGACAGGGACCGGGGTTTCTATACAATGAGCAGTTCTTC. It specifies CASSWVPGQGPGFLYNEQFF.

This clonotype has a count of ten or more. The gene calls are TRBV29-1 and TRBJ1-1, with D possibly being TRBD1 (5 bases). Germline-derived CDR1 and CDR2 are SQVTM and ANQGSEA. The CDR3 runs to 13 residues. The germline V and J ends were trimmed by 2 bases and 1 base, with 8 bases remaining between them. CDR3 loop: CSVERQTNTEAFF. Here the CDR3 DNA reads TGCAGCGTTGAAAGACAGACGAACACTGAAGCTTTCTTT.